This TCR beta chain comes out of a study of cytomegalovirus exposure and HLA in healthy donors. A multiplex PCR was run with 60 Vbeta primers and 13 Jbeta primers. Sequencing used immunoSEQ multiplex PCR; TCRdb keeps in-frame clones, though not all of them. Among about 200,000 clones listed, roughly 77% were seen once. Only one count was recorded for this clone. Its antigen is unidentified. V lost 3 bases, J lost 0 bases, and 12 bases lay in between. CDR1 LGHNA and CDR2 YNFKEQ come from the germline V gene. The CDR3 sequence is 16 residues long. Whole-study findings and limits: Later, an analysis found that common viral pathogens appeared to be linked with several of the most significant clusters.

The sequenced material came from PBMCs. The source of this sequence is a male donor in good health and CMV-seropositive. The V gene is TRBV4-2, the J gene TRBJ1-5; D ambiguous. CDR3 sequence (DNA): TGTGCCAGCAGCCAGGGGAGAGAATATAGCAATCAGCCCCAGCATTTT. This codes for CASSQGREYSNQPQHF.